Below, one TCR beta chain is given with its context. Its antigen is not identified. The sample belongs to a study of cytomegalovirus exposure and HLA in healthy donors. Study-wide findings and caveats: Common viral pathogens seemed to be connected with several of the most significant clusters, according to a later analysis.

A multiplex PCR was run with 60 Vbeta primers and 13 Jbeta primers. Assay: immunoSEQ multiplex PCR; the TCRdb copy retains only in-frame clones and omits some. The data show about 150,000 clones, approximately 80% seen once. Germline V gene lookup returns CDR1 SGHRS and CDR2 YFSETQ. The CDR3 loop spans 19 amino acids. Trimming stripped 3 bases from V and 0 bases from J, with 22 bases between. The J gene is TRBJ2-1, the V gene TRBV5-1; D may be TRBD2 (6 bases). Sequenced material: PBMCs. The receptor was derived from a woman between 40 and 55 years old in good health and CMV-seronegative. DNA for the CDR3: TGCGCCAGCAGCTCATTCGGGACTCCCGGGGTGAGCTCCTACAATGAGCAGTTCTTC. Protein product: CASSSFGTPGVSSYNEQFF.